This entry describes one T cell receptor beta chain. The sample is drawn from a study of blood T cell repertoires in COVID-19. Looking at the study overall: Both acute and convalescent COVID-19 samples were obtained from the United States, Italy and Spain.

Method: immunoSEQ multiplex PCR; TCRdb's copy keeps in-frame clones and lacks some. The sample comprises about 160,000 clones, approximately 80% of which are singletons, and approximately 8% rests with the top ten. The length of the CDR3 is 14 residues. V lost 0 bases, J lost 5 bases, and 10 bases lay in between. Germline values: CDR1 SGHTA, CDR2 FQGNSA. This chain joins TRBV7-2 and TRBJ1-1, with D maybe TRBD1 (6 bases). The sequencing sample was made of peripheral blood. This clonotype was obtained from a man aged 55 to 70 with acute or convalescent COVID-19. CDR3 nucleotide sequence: TGTGCCAGCAGCTTAGCGTCGCAGGGGACTGAAGCTTTCTTT. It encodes CASSLASQGTEAFF.